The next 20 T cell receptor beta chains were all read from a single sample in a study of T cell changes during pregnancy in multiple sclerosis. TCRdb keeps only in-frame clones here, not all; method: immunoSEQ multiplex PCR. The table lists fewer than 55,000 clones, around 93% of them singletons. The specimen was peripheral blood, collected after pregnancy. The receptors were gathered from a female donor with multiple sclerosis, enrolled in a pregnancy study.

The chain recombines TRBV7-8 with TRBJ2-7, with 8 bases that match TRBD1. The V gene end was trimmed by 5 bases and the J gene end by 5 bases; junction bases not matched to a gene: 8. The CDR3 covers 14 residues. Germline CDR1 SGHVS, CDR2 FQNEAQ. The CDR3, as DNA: TGTGCCAGCAGCACCGGACAGGGTCTGCACGAGCAGTACTTC. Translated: CASSTGQGLHEQYF.

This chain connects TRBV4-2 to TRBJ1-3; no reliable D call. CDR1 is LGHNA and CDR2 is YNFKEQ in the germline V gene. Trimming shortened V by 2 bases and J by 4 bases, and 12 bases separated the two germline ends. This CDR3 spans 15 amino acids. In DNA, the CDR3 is TGTGCCAGCAGCCAATCTCCCGACGGGGGAAACACCATATATTTT. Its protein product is CASSQSPDGGNTIYF.

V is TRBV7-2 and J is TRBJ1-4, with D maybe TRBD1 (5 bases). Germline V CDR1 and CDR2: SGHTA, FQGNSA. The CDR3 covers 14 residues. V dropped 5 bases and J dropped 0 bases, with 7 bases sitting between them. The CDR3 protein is CASSPTATNEKLFF. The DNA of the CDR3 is TGTGCCAGCAGCCCGACAGCAACTAATGAAAAACTGTTTTTT.

The CDR3 reads CASSLARETQYF. CDR3 DNA sequence: TGTGCCAGCAGCTTGGCTCGAGAGACCCAGTACTTC. The chain links TRBV5-6 to TRBJ2-5; the D is unclear. The CDR3 consists of 12 residues. The germline V gene encodes CDR1 SGHDT and CDR2 YYEEEE. Deletions cut 0 bases from V and 4 bases from J, with 4 bases between.

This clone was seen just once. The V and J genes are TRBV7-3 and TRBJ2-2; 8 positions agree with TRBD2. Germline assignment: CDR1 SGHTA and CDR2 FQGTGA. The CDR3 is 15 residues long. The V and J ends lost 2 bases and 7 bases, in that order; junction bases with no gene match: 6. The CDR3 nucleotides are TGTGCCAGCAGCTTAGCGGGGGGACATAACGGGGAGCTGTTTTTT. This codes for CASSLAGGHNGELFF.

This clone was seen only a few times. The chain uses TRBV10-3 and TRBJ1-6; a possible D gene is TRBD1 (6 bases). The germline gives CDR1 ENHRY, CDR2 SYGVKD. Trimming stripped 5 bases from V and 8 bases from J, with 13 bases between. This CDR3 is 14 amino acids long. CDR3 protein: CAISLSRGDSPLHF. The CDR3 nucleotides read TGTGCCATCAGTCTTTCCAGGGGTGATTCACCCCTCCACTTT.

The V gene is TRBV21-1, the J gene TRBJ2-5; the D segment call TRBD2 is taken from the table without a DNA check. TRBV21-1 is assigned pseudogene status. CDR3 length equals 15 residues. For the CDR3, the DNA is TGTGCCAGCAGCAAAGGCCGGGGGGTTCCAGAGACCCAGTACTTC. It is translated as CASSKGRGVPETQYF.

The CDR3 is CASSIEQLDTQYF. The CDR3, as DNA: TGTGCCAGTAGTATAGAACAATTGGATACGCAGTATTTT. The chain has TRBV19 and TRBJ2-3; D not resolved. The CDR3 consists of 13 residues. Germline CDR1 reads LNHDA; CDR2 reads SQIVND (reference sequence). Trimming stripped 0 bases from V and 6 bases from J, with 7 bases between.

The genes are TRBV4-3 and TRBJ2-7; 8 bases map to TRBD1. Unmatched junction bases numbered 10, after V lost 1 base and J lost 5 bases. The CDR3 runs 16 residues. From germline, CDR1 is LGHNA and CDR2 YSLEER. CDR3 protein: CASSQGVPGGGDEQYF. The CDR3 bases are TGCGCCAGCAGCCAAGGAGTACCAGGGGGCGGGGACGAGCAGTACTTC.

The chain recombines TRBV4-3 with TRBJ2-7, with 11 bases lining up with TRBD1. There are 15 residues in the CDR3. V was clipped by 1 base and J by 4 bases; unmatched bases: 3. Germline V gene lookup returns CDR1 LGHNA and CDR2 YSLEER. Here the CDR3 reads CASSQGDRGWYEQYF. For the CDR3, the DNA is TGCGCCAGCAGCCAAGGGGACAGGGGGTGGTACGAGCAGTACTTC.

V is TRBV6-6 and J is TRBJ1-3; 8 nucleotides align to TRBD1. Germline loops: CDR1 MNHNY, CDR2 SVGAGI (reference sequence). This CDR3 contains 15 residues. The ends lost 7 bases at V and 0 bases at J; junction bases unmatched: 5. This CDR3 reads CASTGTGPSGNTIYF. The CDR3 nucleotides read TGTGCCAGCACCGGGACAGGTCCCTCTGGAAACACCATATATTTT.

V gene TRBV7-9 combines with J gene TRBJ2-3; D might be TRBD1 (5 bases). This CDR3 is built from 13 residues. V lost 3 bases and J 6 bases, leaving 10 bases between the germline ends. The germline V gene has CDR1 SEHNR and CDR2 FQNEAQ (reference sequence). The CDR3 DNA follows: TGTGCCAGCAGCTTTAGGGGCTCGGATACGCAGTATTTT. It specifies CASSFRGSDTQYF. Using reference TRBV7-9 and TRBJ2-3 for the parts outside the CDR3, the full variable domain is DTGVSQNPRHKITKRGQNVTFRCDPISEHNRLYWYRQTLGQGPEFLTYFQNEAQLEKSRLLSDRFSAERPKGSFSTLEIQRTEQGDSAMYLCASSFRGSDTQYFGPGTRLTVL.

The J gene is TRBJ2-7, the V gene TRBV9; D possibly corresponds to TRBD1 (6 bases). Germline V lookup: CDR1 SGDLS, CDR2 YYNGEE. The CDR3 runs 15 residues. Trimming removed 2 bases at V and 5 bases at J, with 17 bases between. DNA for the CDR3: TGTGCCAGCAGCGTCTTGGACAGTTTACCCCACGAGCAGTACTTC. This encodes CASSVLDSLPHEQYF.

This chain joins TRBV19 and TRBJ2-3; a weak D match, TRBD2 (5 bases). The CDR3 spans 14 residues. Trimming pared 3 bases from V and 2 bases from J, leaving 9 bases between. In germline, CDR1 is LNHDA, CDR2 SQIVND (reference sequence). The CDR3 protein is CASSIGVHTDTQYF. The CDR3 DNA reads TGTGCCAGTAGTATCGGGGTCCACACAGATACGCAGTATTTT.

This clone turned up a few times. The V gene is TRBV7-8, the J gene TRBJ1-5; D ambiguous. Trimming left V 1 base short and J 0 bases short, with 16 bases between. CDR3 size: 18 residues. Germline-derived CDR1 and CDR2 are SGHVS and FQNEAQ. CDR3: CASSLDVARIFSNQPQHF. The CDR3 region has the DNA TGTGCCAGCAGCTTAGATGTAGCGCGGATCTTTAGCAATCAGCCCCAGCATTTT.

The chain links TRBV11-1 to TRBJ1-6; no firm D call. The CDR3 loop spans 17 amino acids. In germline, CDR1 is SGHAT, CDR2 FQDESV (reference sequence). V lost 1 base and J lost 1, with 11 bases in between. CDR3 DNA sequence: TGTGCCAGCAGCTTAGATGGTGGAGGTTCCTATAATTCACCCCTCCACTTT. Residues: CASSLDGGGSYNSPLHF.

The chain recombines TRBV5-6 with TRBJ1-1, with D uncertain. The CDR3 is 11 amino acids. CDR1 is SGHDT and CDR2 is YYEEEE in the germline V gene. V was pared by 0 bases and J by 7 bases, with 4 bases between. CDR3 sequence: CASSLGLEAFF. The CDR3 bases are TGTGCCAGCAGCTTGGGTCTTGAAGCTTTCTTT.

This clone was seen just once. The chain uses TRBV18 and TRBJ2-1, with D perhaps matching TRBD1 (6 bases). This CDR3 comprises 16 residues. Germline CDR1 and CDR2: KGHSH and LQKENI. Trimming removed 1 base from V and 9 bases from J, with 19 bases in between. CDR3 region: CASSPLHRDSHVEQFF. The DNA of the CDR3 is TGTGCCAGCTCACCACTACACAGGGATTCACACGTTGAGCAGTTCTTC.

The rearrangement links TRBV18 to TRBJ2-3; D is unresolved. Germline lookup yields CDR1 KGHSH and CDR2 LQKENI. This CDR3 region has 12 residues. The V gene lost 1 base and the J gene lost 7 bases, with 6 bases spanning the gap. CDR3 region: CASSPLSHTQYF. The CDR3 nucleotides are TGTGCCAGCTCACCACTATCTCATACGCAGTATTTT.

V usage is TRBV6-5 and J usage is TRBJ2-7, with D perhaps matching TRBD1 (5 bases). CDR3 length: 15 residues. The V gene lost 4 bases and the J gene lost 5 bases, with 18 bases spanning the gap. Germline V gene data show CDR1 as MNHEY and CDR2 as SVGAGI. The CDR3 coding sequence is TGTGCCAGCAGTTCCGCCCAGGGCTTTATAGACGAGCAGTACTTC. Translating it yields CASSSAQGFIDEQYF.